This T cell receptor beta chain was documented in a study of tumor-infiltrating lymphocytes in primary liver carcinoma (dated by TCRdb to between 2016 and 2019). Regarding the study in general: Of the five patients (three men and two women, aged 30 to 69 years), four had hepatocellular carcinoma and one had combined HCC and intrahepatic cholangiocarcinoma. For each liver tumor, the study sampled five regions along with adjacent normal tissue and blood, and applied TCRbeta repertoire sequencing, expression microarrays and whole-exome sequencing. Reproducibility between technical replicate repertoires was high, with correlation coefficients above 0.98 and mean shared-clone rates about 0.9. The five patients had tumors staged T1-T3 N0M0, with maximum diameters ranging from about 4 to 11 cm. Samples yielded roughly 3.5 to 7.13 million productive TCRbeta reads; read depth did not differ significantly between tissue types. A total of roughly 35 specimens from 5 patients underwent TCRbeta repertoire sequencing, comprising some 25 tumor regions, 5 adjacent noncancerous liver tissues and 5 peripheral blood samples. Paper-wide results and their limitations: Comparison of CD4+ and CD8+ T cell repertoires was precluded by the use of bulk unsorted samples. Only four or five patients were included in the study, and the authors note that the findings should be validated in a larger study. Because only the TCR beta chain was sequenced and unpaired alpha chains were not captured, true repertoire diversity is likely underestimated. Repertoire overlap was higher between tumor regions (mean roughly 36%) than tumor-adjacent (roughly 17%) or tumor-blood (approximately 15%) pairs, consistent with antigen-driven expansion. Compared with blood, tumors had a significantly larger share of the repertoire taken up by the top 250 clones (p = 0.039).

This clonotype was seen only a few times. The clone's antigen remains unknown. This CDR3 fails to terminate in the conserved phenylalanine or tryptophan, so it likely reflects a read error. It is unclear where the CDR3 begins or ends on the DNA, so no DNA is shown, and the CDR3 is as TCRdb lists it. Total RNA and DNA were co-extracted without cell sorting from 20-30 mg of bulk tissue using the AllPrep DNA/RNA mini kit. Surgical resection was performed in China between late 2015 and 2016 on about five patients with histopathologically diagnosed primary liver carcinoma. Chronic HBV infection was present in the patients, and the patients were treatment-naive at sampling. Pieces of fresh tumor and adjacent tissue were cut in half, with one half kept in RNAlater at -80 degrees C and the other half sent for histology. TCRbeta-specific cDNA was reverse-transcribed from roughly 500 ng total RNA using a constant-region primer and ProtoScript II reverse transcriptase. TCRbeta libraries were built with three nested multiplex PCR rounds, a slightly modified ARM-PCR procedure. Each of the first two PCR rounds ran for around 10 cycles using multiplex TRBV1-TRBV30 forward primers together with a Cbeta reverse primer. Sample barcodes and Illumina adapters were added in a final 25-cycle PCR using Deep VentR polymerase. Before sequencing, amplicons between 200 and 500 bp were purified from gel using a QIAquick gel extraction kit. TCRbeta amplicons were sequenced on an Illumina HiSeq 2500 with 250-bp paired-end reads. In the original analysis: Reads were quality-trimmed with Trimmomatic v0.33, and paired reads were merged with FLASH v1.2.11 to recover full CDR3 sequences. V, D and J germline segments were assigned to the rearranged TCRbeta sequences using MiGEC v1.2.1b. VDJtools v1.0.0 computed clonotype statistics and Shannon-Wiener diversity indices. Except for diversity analysis, only each sample's 250 most abundant clonotypes were used in subsequent analyses to reduce sampling bias. The raw public data were reprocessed by TCRdb itself: fastp quality trimming at Q25, MiXCR clonotype calling, in-frame beta chains only. Rows are unified per CDR3 protein, each entry keeping the most common DNA and genes. Clone size and V and J calls follow TCRdb, not the original study. The sample table records 85,000 to 100,000 distinct CDR3 sequences; 68% of these occur just once. The top ten clones comprise 25% to 35% of the sample.

Taken from the germline V gene (reference sequence), the CDR1 and CDR2 loops are GTSNPN and SVGIG. The CDR3 has 14 residues if both end residues are counted. Recombination linked TRBV30 to TRBJ2-7; the table calls TRBD1, which could not be checked here. Sequenced: tumor-adjacent normal liver tissue. This clonotype was sampled from a man between 35 and 55 years old with primary liver carcinoma and hepatitis B virus infection. CDR3 loop: CAWSYPGQGPTVYS.